Below, one TCR beta chain is given with its context. Its antigen is not known. TCRdb's table, derived via immunoSEQ multiplex PCR, lists solely in-frame clones and lacks some. The sample has 15,000 to 20,000 clones, approximately 83% seen once; the top ten hold 13%. This record belongs to a study of PD-1 blockade in classical Hodgkin lymphoma. Study background: Every 2 weeks, patients had 3 mg/kg nivolumab intravenously. Points from the study as a whole: CD8+ TCR diversity did not rise significantly by C4D1, unlike CD4+. Similar baseline diversity was found in complete responders and newly diagnosed patients.

Specified time point: cycle 4 day 1 (C4D1), after around six weeks of nivolumab. Every patient was affected by relapse after autologous stem cell transplantation, while exposure to brentuximab vedotin was not uniform. Patients' outcomes at their best amounted to complete response, partial response or progressive disease. The specimen comprised peripheral blood mononuclear cells (PBMCs), sampled before the fourth cycle of nivolumab. The sequence derives from a human donor with classical Hodgkin lymphoma.

The CDR3 sequence is CASSQDSGTGAWEQYF. The CDR3 DNA is TGTGCCAGCAGCCAAGATTCTGGGACAGGGGCTTGGGAGCAGTACTTC. The chain combines TRBV4-2 with TRBJ2-5, with 10 bases that match TRBD1. CDR3 length equals 16 residues. V shed 0 bases and J 11 bases; nucleotides not matched to a gene: 12. The germline V gene encodes CDR1 LGHNA and CDR2 YNFKEQ.